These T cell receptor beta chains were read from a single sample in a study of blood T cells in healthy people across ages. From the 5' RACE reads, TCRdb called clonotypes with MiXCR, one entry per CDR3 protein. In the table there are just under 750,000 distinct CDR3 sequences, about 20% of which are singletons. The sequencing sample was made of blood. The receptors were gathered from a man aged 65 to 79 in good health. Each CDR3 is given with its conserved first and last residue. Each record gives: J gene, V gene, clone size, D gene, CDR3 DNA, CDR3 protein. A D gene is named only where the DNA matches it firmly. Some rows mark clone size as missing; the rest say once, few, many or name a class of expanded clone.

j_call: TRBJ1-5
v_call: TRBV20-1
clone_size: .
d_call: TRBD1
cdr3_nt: TGCAGTGCTAACAGACAGGGCAGCAATCAGCCCCAGCATTTT
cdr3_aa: CSANRQGSNQPQHF

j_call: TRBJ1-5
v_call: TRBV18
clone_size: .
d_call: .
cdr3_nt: TGTGCCAGCTCAGCAGTCGGGTCGGTGACACAGCCCCAGCATTTT
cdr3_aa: CASSAVGSVTQPQHF

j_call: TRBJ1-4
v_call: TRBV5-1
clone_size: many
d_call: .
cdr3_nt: TGCGCCAGCAGCTTGGAGGGGTCGGCAACTAATGAAAAACTGTTTTTT
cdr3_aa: CASSLEGSATNEKLFF

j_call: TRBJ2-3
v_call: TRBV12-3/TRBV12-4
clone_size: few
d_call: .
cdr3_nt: TGTGCCAACAGTAATCTAGCCGGGTACACAGATACGCAGTATTTT
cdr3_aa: CANSNLAGYTDTQYF

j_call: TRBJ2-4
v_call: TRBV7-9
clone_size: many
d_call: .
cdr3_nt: TGTGCCAGCAGTCCGGGGGTGTCCAGTCAAAACATTCAGTACTTC
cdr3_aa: CASSPGVSSQNIQYF

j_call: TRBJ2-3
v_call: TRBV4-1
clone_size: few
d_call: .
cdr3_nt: TGCGCCAGCAGCCAAGAAGTAGTGGGGGCGGCGTATTTT
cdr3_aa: CASSQEVVGAAYF

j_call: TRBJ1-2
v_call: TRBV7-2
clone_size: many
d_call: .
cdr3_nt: TGTGCCAGCAGCTTCTATAGGACGGGAGACTATGGCTACACCTTC
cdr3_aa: CASSFYRTGDYGYTF

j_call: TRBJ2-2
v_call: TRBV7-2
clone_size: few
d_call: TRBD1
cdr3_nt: TGTGCCAGCAGCCTTGACAGGGGGTACACCGGGGAGCTGTTTTTT
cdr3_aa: CASSLDRGYTGELFF

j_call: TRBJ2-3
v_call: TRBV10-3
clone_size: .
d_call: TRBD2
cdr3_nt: TGTGCCATCAGTGAGGGGACTAGCGGGTATTTGGATACGCAGTATTTT
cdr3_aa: CAISEGTSGYLDTQYF

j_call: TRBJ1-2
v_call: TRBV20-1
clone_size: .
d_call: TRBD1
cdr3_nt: TGCAGTGCTAGAGGGGGCGGACAGGGCTTTAACTATGGCTACACCTTC
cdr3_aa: CSARGGGQGFNYGYTF

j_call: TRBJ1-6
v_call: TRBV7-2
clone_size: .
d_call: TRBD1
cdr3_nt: TGTGCCAGCAGCCTAGTCAGGGGGCAATATAATTCACCCCCCCACTTT
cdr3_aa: CASSLVRGQYNSPPHF

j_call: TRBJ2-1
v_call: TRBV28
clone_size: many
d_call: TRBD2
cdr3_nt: TGTGCCAGCAGTTTTTGGACTAGCGGGAGGAATGAGCAGTTCTTC
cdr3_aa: CASSFWTSGRNEQFF

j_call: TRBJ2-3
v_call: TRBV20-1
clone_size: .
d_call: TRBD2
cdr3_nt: TGCAGTGCCCCTAGCGGGTATCTCTCCACAGATACGCAGTATTTT
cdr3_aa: CSAPSGYLSTDTQYF

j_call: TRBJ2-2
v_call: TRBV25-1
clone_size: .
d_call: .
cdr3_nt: TGTGCCAGCATCGGGACCAGACATAACACCGGGGAGCTGTTTTTT
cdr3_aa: CASIGTRHNTGELFF

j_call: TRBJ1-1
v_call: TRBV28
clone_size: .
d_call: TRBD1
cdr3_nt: TGTGCCAGCAGTTTCTTGACACAGGGGTCCTTTGAAGCTTTCTTT
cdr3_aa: CASSFLTQGSFEAFF

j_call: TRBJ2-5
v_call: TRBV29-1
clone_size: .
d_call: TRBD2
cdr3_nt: TGCAGCATTGCCCCGACTAGCGGGAGGACAACCGCGATCCAAGAGACCCAGTACTTC
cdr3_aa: CSIAPTSGRTTAIQETQYF

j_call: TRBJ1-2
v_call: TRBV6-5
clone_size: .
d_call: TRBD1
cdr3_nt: TGTGCCAGCAGGCCACAGTCGACAGGGAACTATGGCTACACCTTC
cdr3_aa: CASRPQSTGNYGYTF

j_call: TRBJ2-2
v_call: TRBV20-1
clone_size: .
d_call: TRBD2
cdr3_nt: TGCAGTGCTAGAGATCGAAAAGCGGGAGGCACCGGGGAGCTGTTTTTT
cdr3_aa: CSARDRKAGGTGELFF

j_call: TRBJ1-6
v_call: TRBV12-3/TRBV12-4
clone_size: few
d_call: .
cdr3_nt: TGTGCCAGCAGTTTCTGGGGCCGGGGGTATAATTCACCCCTCCACTTT
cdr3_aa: CASSFWGRGYNSPLHF

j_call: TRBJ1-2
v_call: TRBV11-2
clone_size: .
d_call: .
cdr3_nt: TGTGCCAGCAGCTCCTTGGGCGGCTTCTATGGCTACACCTTC
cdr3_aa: CASSSLGGFYGYTF

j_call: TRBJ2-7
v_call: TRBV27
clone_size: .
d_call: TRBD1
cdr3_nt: TGTGCCAGGACAGGGTCCATATCTGAGCAGTTTTTC
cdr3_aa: CARTGSISEQFF

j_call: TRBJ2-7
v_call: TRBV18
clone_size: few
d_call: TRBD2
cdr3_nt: TGTGCCAGCTCACCACCGATTAGCGGGGGAGCCTACGAGCAGTACTTC
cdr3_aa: CASSPPISGGAYEQYF

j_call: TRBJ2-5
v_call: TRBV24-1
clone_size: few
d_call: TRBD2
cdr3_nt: TGTGCCACCAGTGGCCCCGGACTAGCGGGAGTTTTGGAAGAGACTCAGTACTTC
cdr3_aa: CATSGPGLAGVLEETQYF

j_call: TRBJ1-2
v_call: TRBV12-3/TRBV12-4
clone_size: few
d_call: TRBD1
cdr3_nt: TGTGCCAGCAGGATTCAGGGGGCGAGAGGCTACACCTTC
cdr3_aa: CASRIQGARGYTF

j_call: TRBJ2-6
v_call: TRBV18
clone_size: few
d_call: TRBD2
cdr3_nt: TGTGCCAGCTCACAAACTAGCGGGTCGATGGGGGCCAACGTCCTGACTTTC
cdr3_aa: CASSQTSGSMGANVLTF

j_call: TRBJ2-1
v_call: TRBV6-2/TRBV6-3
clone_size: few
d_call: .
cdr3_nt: TGTGCCAGCAGTTACGCAGGGGTCCGGTACTACAATGAGCAGTTCTTC
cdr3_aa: CASSYAGVRYYNEQFF

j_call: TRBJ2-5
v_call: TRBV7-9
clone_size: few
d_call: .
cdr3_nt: TGTGCCAGCAGCCCGGGAGAGGAGCAGTACTTC
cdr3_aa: CASSPGEEQYF

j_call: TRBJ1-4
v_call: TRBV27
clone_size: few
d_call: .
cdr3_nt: TGTGCCAGCAGTGCCTCCGGGATCCGGCCTAATGAAAAACTGTTTTTT
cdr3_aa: CASSASGIRPNEKLFF

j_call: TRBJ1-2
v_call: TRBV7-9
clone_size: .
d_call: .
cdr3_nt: TGTGCCAGCAGCTTAGGGGAGACAATTGGCTACACCTTC
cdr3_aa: CASSLGETIGYTF

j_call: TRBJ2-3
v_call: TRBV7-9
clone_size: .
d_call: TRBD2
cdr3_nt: TGTGCCAGCAGCGGACCGGGACTAGCGGGAAAACTCACAGATACGCAGTATTTT
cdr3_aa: CASSGPGLAGKLTDTQYF

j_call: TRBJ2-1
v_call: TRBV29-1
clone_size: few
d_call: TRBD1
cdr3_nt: TGCAGCGTTTACGGGAGGACAGGGGACAATGAGCAGTTCTTC
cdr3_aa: CSVYGRTGDNEQFF

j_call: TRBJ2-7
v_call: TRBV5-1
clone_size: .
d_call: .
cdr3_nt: TGCGCCAGCAGCTTGGAGTTAAGAAGCGACGAGCAGTACTTC
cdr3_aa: CASSLELRSDEQYF

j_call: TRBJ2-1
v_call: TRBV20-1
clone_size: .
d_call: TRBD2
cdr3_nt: TGCAGTGCTAGACTAGCGGGTTTATCCTACAATGAGCAGTTCTTC
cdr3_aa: CSARLAGLSYNEQFF

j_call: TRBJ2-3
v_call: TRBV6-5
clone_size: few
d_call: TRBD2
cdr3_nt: TGTGCCAGCAGCCGCGGGGGTCGAGGCACAGATACGCAGTATTTT
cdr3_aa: CASSRGGRGTDTQYF

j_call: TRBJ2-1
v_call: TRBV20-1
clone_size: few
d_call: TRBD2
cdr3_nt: TGCAGTGCTCCACTAGCGGTACCTTACAATGAGCAGTTCTTC
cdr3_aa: CSAPLAVPYNEQFF

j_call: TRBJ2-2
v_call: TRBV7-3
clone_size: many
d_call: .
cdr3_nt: TGTGCCAGCACGGTCACGAACACCGGGGAGCTGTTTTTT
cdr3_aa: CASTVTNTGELFF

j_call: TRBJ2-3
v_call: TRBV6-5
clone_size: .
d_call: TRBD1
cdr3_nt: TGTGCCAGCAGGGCAACAGGGGGGCGCACAGATACGCAGTATTTT
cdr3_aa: CASRATGGRTDTQYF

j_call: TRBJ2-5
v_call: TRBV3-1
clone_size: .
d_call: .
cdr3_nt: TGTGCCAGCAGCCAAGGGAACCAGCGGGTGGGAGAGACCCAGTACTTC
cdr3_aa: CASSQGNQRVGETQYF

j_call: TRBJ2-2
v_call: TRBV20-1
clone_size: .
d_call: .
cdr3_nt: TGCAGTGCTAGAGCGAGGGGGAGCACCGGGGAGCTGTTTTTT
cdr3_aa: CSARARGSTGELFF

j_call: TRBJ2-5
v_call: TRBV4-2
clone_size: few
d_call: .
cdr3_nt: TGTGCCAGCAGCCAGGATTTTGGCAGACAAGAGACCCAGTACTTC
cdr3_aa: CASSQDFGRQETQYF

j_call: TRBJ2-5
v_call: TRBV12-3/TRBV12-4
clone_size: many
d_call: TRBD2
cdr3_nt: TGTGCCAGCACCCTCCGGGGGGTGGGACAAGAGACCCAGTACTTC
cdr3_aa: CASTLRGVGQETQYF

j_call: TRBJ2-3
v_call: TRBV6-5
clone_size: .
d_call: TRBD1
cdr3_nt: TGTGCCAGCACCTCCGGACAGGCGTACAGCACAGATACGCAGTATTTT
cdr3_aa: CASTSGQAYSTDTQYF

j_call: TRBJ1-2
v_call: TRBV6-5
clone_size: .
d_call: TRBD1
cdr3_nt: TGTGCCAGCAAAACAGGGACAGGGGTTCCTAACTATGGCTACACCTTC
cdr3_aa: CASKTGTGVPNYGYTF

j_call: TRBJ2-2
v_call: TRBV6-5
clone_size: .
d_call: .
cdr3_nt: TGTGCCAGCAGTGCCGAGGGACACAACACCGGGGAGCTGTTTTTT
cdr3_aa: CASSAEGHNTGELFF

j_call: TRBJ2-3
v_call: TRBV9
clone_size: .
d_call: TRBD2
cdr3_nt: TGTGCCAGCAGCGGCCCGACTAGCGGGGGAACAGATACGCAGTATTTT
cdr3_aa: CASSGPTSGGTDTQYF

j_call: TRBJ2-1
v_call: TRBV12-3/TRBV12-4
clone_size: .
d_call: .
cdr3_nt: TGTGCCAGCAGTTTGAAGGCCGATAATGAGCAGTTCTTC
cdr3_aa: CASSLKADNEQFF

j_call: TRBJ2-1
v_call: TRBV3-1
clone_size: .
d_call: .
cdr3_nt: TGTGCCAGCAGCCAAGGCCCCGGGACGGTTTACAATGAGCAGTTCTTC
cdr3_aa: CASSQGPGTVYNEQFF